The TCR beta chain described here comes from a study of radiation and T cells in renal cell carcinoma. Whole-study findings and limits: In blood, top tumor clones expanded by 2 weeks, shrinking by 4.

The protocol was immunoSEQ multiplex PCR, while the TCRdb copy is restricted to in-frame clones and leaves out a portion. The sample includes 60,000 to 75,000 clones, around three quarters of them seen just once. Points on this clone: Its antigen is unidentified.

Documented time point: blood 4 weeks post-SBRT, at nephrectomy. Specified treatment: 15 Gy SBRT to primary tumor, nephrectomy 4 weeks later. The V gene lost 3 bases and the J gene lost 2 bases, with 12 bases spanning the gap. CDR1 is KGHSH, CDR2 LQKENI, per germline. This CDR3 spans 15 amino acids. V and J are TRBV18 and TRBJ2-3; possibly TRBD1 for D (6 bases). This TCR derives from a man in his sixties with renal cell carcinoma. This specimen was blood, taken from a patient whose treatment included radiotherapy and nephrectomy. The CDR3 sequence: CASSPGGQNTDTQYF. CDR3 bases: TGTGCCAGCTCACCTGGGGGCCAAAACACAGATACGCAGTATTTT.